A single sample is the source of the 6 T cell receptor beta chains below, sequenced in a study of T cell responses to AZD1222 COVID-19 vaccine. The method was immunoSEQ multiplex PCR; TCRdb's version includes in-frame clones alone and lacks a portion of them. The sample holds 100,000 to 150,000 clones, about 92% seen once. This material consisted of peripheral blood, taken 28 days after the second AZD1222 dose. These receptors were collected from an adult who received the AZD1222 COVID-19 vaccine.

The chain carries TRBV19 and TRBJ2-5, with TRBD1 matching over 7 bases. Germline V CDR1 and CDR2: LNHDA, SQIVND (reference sequence). This CDR3 has 13 residues. The J segment lost 2 bases and the V segment lost 6 bases, leaving 3 bases of the junction unmatched. The CDR3 loop is CASRETGQETQYF. The CDR3, as DNA: TGTGCCAGTAGGGAGACAGGGCAAGAGACCCAGTACTTC.

The chain couples TRBV6-2 or TRBV6-3 to TRBJ1-1, with D unresolved. CDR1 is MNHEY and CDR2 is SVGEGT in the germline V gene. The germline V and J ends were trimmed by 2 bases and 5 bases, with 15 bases remaining between them. The CDR3 consists of 15 residues. The CDR3 DNA follows: TGTGCCAGCAGTTACCGCCCCGCAGGTGAGACTGAAGCTTTCTTT. Its translation: CASSYRPAGETEAFF.

V is TRBV5-6 and J is TRBJ2-5; D is perhaps TRBD2 (6 bases). The CDR3 is 13 residues long. The germline gives CDR1 SGHDT, CDR2 YYEEEE. Deletions cut 3 bases from V and 6 bases from J, with 12 bases between. The DNA of the CDR3 is TGTGCCAGCAGCTGGGGGGACGGACAGACCCAGTACTTC. Translated, it gives CASSWGDGQTQYF.

The CDR3 DNA follows: TGCGCCAGCAGCCCAAACAGGGGGCGAAATAGGGACACTGAAGCTTTCTTT. This sequence encodes CASSPNRGRNRDTEAFF. The gene calls are TRBV4-3 and TRBJ1-1, with 9 bases matching TRBD1. This CDR3 has 17 residues. With V trimmed by 4 bases and J by 3 bases, 12 bases remained unmatched. Per germline, CDR1 LGHNA and CDR2 YSLEER.

The rearrangement uses TRBV15 and TRBJ1-6, with 8 nucleotides matching TRBD1. The germline gives CDR1 LNHNV, CDR2 YYDKDF (reference sequence). The V and J ends lost 4 bases and 0 bases, in that order; junction bases with no gene match: 5. There are 17 residues in the CDR3. Written as DNA, the CDR3 is TGTGCCACCAGCAAATGGACAGGGAGCTCCTATAATTCACCCCTCCACTTT. Its translation is CATSKWTGSSYNSPLHF.

Comments on this clone: The same CDR3 also results from other DNA sequences found in this sample. The V gene is TRBV7-2, the J gene TRBJ1-1, with D unclear. Germline CDR1 SGHTA, CDR2 FQGNSA. Trimming stripped 1 base from V and 1 base from J, with 4 bases between. CDR3 length equals 13 residues. This chain's CDR3 is CASSLDRNTEAFF. In DNA, the CDR3 is TGTGCCAGCAGCTTAGACAGGAACACTGAAGCTTTCTTT. The whole variable domain, remainder taken from reference TRBV7-2 and TRBJ1-1, is GAGVSQSPSNKVTEKGKDVELRCDPISGHTALYWYRQSLGQGLEFLIYFQGNSAPDKSGLPSDRFSAERTGGSVSTLTIQRTQQEDSAVYLCASSLDRNTEAFFGQGTRLTVV.